This T cell receptor beta chain derives from a study of cytomegalovirus exposure and HLA in healthy donors (dated by TCRdb to about 2017). As for the study more broadly: A later analysis indicated that the 100 to 150 validation repertoires were generated on the platform also employed for the approximately 700 repertoires of the first cohort. The aim of the study was to test whether cataloging public T cell receptors could identify signatures of past pathogen exposure. Along with the approximately 670-subject first cohort, a separate validation cohort of over 90 different subjects was used. The study combined high-throughput TCR immunosequencing, statistical association of individual TCRs with disease status, and machine learning to predict cytomegalovirus infection status.

Regarding this clone: There is no known antigen for this receptor. There are no base qualities to consult, and no much larger clone falls within one base.

Trimming takes 0 bases off V and 4 bases off J; junction bases not matched to a gene: 7. For CDR1 and CDR2, the germline V gene lists LGHNA and YNFKEQ. Reading from cysteine to phenylalanine, the CDR3 counts 17 amino acids. CDR3 DNA is the only sequence kept; it has 51 bases, read in frame from the first base. The donors belonged to the validation cohort of under 150 subjects, which was separate from the roughly 670-subject first cohort. Results and caveats for the whole study, not just this receptor: A total of some 180 TCR beta chains were listed by the study as associated with cytomegalovirus. All 130 or so repertoires were used to score co-occurrence in the validation cohort in a later analysis, because that analysis had no HLA typing for the cohort. The classifier was reported to diagnose cytomegalovirus status with high specificity and sensitivity in both the original cohort and the validation cohort. The authors suggested that the approach could potentially be generalized to other disease states and immunological phenotypes. While some public TCRs were present in many individuals, most TCR sequences turned up only very rarely across donors. A few of the identified cytomegalovirus-associated TCR beta chains were confirmed in vitro to be specific for cytomegalovirus antigens. Subsequent analysis determined that TCRs grouped into clusters in the first cohort also showed a tendency toward co-occurrence across the approximately 110 validation repertoires, and 94% of cluster scores exceeded 0.

The library was prepared using the immunoSEQ multiplex PCR assay. The authors' pipeline ran thus. A statistical classification framework was built for diagnosing cytomegalovirus status from the catalog of TCR beta chain sequences. The immuneACCESS repertoire file appears here via TCRdb, limited to in-frame rearrangements. These files lack a portion of the clones; in checked studies, under half of the deficit traces to unresolved V genes, and the cause of the others is not known. V and J calls and clone size are those listed in that table; D and trimming were worked out from the DNA. In all, the sample holds some 330,000 clones, and roughly 90% of those were seen once. Of the sample, around 0.8% is held by the ten largest clones.

The rearranged chain carries TRBV4-2 and TRBJ2-1; 9 bases in between match TRBD1. Sequenced: PBMCs. This clonotype was sampled from a woman younger than 35 in good health and CMV-seronegative. The base sequence is TGTGCCAGCAGCCAAGATGAGGGACAGGGTCGGTACAATGAGCAGTTCTTC. Its protein product is CASSQDEGQGRYNEQFF.